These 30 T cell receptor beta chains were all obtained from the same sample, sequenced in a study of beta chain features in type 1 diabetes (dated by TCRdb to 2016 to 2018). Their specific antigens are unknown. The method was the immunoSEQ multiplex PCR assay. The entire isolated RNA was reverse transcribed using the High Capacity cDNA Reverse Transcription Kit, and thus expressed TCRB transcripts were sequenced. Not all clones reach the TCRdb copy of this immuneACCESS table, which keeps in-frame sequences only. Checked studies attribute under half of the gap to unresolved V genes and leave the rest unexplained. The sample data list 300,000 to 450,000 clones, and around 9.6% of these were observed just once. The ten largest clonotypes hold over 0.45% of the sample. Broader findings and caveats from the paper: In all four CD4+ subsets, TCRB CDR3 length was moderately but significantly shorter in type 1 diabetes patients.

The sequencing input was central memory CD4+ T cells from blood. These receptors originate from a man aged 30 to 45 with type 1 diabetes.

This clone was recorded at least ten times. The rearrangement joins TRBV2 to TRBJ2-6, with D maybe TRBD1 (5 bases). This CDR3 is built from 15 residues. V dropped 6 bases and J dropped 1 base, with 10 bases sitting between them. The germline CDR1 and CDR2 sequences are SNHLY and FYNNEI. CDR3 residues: CASSPRTSGANVLTF. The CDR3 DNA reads TGTGCCAGCAGCCCGAGGACATCTGGGGCCAACGTCCTGACTTTC.

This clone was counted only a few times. CDR3 nucleotide sequence: TGCGCCAGCAGCTTGACCAGCGGGCCAGATACGCAGTATTTT. It encodes CASSLTSGPDTQYF. The chain joins TRBV5-1 to TRBJ2-3; weak D call: TRBD2 (6 bases). Germline V CDR1 and CDR2: SGHRS, YFSETQ. V was trimmed by 1 base and J by 4 bases, leaving 10 bases between them. CDR3 length equals 14 residues.

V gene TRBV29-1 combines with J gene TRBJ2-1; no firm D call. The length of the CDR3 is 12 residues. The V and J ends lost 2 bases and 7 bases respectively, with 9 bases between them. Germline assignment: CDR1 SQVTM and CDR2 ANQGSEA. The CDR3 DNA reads TGCAGCGTTGAACCAAGTGGGAATGAGCAGTTCTTC. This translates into CSVEPSGNEQFF.

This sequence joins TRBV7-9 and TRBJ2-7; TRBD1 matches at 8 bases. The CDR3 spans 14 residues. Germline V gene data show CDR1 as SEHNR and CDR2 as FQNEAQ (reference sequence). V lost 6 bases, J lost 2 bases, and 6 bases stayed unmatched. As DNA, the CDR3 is TGTGCCAGCAGTCGGACAGGGAACGCCTACGAGCAGTACTTC. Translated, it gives CASSRTGNAYEQYF.

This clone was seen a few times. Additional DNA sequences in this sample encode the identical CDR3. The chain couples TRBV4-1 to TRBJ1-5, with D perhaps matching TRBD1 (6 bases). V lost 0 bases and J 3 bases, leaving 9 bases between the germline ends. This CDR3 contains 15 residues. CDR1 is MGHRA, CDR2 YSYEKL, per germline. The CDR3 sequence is CASSQETGNNQPQHF. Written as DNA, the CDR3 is TGCGCCAGCAGCCAAGAAACAGGGAACAATCAGCCCCAGCATTTT.

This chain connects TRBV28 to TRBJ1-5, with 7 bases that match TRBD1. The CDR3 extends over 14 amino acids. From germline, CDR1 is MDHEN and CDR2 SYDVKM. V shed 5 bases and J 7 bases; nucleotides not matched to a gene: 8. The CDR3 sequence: CASSQTGKEQPQHF. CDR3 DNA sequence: TGTGCCAGCAGTCAGACAGGGAAAGAACAGCCCCAGCATTTT.

This CDR3 reads CASSPGPNSYEQYF. The CDR3 coding sequence is TGTGCCAGCAGCCCCGGGCCCAACTCCTACGAGCAGTACTTC. V usage is TRBV5-6 and J usage is TRBJ2-7; D uncertain. The CDR3 runs 14 residues. Germline lookup yields CDR1 SGHDT and CDR2 YYEEEE. The V gene lost 4 bases and the J gene lost 0 bases, with 11 bases spanning the gap.

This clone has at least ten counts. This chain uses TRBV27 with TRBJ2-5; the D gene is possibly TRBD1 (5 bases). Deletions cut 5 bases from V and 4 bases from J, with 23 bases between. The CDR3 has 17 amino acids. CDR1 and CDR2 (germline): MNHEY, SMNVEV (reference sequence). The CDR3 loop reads CASSPLPTSRQTETQYF. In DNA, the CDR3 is TGTGCCAGCAGTCCCTTACCGACTTCTCGACAGACAGAGACCCAGTACTTC.

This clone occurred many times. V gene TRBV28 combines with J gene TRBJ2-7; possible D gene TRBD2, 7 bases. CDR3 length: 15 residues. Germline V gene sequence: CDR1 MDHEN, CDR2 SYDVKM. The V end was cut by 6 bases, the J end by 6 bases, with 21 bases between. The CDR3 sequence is CASSPRGRGKVEQYF. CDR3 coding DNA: TGTGCCAGCAGCCCTCGGGGGAGGGGGAAGGTCGAGCAGTACTTC.

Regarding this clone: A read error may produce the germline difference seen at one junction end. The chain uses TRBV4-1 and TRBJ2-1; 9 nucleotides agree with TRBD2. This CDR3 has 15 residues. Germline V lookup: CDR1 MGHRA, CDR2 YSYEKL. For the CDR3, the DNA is TGTGCCAGCAGCCCAGCGAGGCACCTAGCGGGAGAGCAGTTCTTC. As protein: CASSPARHLAGEQFF.

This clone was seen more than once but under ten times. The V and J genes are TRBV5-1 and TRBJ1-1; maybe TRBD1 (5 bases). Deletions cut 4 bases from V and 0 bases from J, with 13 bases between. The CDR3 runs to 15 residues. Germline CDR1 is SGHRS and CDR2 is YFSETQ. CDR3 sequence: CASSGPGTMNTEAFF. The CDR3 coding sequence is TGCGCCAGCAGCGGGCCCGGGACGATGAACACTGAAGCTTTCTTT.

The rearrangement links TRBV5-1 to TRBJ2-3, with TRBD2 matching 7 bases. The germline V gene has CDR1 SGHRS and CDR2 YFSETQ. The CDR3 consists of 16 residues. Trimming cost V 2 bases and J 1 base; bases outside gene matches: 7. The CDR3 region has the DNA TGCGCCAGCAGCTTCCCCGCTGCGGGAGGCACAGATACGCAGTATTTT. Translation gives CASSFPAAGGTDTQYF. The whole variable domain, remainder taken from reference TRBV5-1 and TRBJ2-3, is KAGVTQTPRYLIKTRGQQVTLSCSPISGHRSVSWYQQTPGQGLQFLFEYFSETQRNKGNFPGRFSGRQFSNSRSEMNVSTLELGDSALYLCASSFPAAGGTDTQYFGPGTRLTVL.

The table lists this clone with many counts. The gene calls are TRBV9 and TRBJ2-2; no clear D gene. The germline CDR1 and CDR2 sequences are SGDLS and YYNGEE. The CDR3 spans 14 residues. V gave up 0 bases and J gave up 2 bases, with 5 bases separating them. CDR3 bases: TGTGCCAGCAGCGTAGACGGTAACACCGGGGAGCTGTTTTTT. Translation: CASSVDGNTGELFF.

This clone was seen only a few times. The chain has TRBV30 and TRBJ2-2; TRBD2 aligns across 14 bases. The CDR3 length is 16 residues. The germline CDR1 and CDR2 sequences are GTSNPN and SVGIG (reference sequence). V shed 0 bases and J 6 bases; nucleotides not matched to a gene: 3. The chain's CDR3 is CAWSVWGLAGAGELFF. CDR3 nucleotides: TGTGCCTGGAGTGTATGGGGACTAGCGGGAGCCGGGGAGCTGTTTTTT. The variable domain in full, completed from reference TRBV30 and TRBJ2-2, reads SQTIHQWPATLVQPVGSPLSLECTVEGTSNPNLYWYRQAAGRGLQLLFYSVGIGQISSEVPQNLSASRPQDRQFILSSKKLLLSDSGFYLCAWSVWGLAGAGELFFGEGSRLTVL.

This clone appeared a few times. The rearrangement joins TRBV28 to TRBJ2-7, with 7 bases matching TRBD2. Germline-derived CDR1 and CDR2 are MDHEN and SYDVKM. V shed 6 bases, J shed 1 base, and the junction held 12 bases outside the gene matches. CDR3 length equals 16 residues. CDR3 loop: CASRTPGGIGSYEQYF. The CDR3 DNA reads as TGTGCCAGCAGGACTCCCGGGGGGATTGGATCCTACGAGCAGTACTTC.

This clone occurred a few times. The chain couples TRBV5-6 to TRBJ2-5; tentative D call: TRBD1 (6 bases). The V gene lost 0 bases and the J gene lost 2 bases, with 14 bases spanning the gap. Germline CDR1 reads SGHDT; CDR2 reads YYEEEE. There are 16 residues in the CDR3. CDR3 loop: CASSLGTVSPQETQYF. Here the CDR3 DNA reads TGTGCCAGCAGCTTGGGGACAGTCTCCCCGCAAGAGACCCAGTACTTC.

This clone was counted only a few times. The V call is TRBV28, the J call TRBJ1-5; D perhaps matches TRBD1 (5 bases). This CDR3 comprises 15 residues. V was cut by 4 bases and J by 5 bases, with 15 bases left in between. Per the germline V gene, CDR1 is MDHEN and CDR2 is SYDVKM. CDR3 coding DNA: TGTGCCAGCAGTTCCCAGGGACTCCAGTATCAGCCCCAGCATTTT. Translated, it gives CASSSQGLQYQPQHF.

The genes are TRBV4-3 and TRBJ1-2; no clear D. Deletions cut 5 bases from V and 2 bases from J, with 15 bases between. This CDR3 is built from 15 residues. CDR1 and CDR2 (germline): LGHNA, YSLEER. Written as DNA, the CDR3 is TGCGCCAGCAGCGCAACTACGTACAAGAACTATGGCTACACCTTC. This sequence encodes CASSATTYKNYGYTF.

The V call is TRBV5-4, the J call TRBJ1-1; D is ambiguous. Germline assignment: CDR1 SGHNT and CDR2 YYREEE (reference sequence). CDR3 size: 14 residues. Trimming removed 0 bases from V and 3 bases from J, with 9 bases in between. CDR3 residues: CASSLAGGHTEAFF. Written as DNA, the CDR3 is TGTGCCAGCAGCTTGGCCGGAGGGCACACTGAAGCTTTCTTT.

Written as DNA, the CDR3 is TGTGCCAGCAGCGTAGGGGATTCTAACTATGGCTACACCTTC. Translated, it gives CASSVGDSNYGYTF. J is TRBJ1-2 and V is TRBV5-4, with a tentative D call TRBD1 (5 bases). V lost 4 bases and J 0 bases, leaving 10 bases between the germline ends. Germline V gene lookup returns CDR1 SGHNT and CDR2 YYREEE (reference sequence). The CDR3 length is 14 residues. The whole variable domain, filled in from reference TRBV5-4 and TRBJ1-2, reads ETGVTQSPTHLIKTRGQQVTLRCSSQSGHNTVSWYQQALGQGPQFIFQYYREEENGRGNFPPRFSGLQFPNYSSELNVNALELDDSALYLCASSVGDSNYGYTFGSGTRLTVV.

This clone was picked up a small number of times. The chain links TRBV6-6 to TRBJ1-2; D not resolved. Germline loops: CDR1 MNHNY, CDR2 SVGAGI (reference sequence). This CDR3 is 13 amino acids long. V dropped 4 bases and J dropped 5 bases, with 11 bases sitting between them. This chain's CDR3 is CASSSSGAYGYTF. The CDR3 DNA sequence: TGTGCCAGCAGTTCAAGCGGCGCGTATGGCTACACCTTC.

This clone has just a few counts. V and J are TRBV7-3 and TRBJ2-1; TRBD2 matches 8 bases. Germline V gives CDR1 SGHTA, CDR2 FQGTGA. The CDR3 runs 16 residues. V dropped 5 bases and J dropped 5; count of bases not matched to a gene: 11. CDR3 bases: TGTGCCAGCAGCCTCCGGGCAACTAGCGGTAACAATGAGCAGTTCTTC. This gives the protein CASSLRATSGNNEQFF. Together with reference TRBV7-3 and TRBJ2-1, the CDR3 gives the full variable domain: GAGVSQTPSNKVTEKGKYVELRCDPISGHTALYWYRQSLGQGPEFLIYFQGTGAADDSGLPNDRFFAVRPEGSVSTLKIQRTERGDSAVYLCASSLRATSGNNEQFFGPGTRLTVL.

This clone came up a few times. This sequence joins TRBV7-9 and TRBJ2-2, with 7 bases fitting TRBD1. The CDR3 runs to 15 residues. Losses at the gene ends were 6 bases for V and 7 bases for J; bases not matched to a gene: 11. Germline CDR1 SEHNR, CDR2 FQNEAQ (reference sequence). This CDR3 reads CASRHPGTADGELFF. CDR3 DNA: TGTGCCAGCAGACACCCCGGGACAGCGGACGGGGAGCTGTTTTTT.

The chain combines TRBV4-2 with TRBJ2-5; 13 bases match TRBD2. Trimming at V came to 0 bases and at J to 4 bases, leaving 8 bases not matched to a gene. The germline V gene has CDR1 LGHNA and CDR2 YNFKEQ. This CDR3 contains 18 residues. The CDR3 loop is CASSQDRTSGSRAETQYF. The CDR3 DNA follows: TGTGCCAGCAGCCAAGATAGGACTAGCGGGAGTAGAGCAGAGACCCAGTACTTC.

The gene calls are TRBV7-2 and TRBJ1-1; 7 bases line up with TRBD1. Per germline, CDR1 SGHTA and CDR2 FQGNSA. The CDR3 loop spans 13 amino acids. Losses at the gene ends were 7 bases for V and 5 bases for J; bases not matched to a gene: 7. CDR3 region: CASTMRTGTEAFF. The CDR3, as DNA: TGTGCCAGCACCATGAGGACAGGAACTGAAGCTTTCTTT.

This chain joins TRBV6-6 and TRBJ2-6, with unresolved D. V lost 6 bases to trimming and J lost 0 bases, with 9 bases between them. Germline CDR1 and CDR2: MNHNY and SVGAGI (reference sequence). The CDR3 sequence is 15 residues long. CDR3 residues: CASRPIGSGANVLTF. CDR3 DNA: TGTGCCAGCAGACCCATAGGCTCTGGGGCCAACGTCCTGACTTTC.

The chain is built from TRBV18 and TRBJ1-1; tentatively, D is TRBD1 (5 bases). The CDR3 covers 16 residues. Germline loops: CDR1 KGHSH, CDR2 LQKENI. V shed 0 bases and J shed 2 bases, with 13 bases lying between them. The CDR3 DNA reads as TGTGCCAGCTCACCACCGGGGAGGGGCACCAACACTGAAGCTTTCTTT. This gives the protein CASSPPGRGTNTEAFF.

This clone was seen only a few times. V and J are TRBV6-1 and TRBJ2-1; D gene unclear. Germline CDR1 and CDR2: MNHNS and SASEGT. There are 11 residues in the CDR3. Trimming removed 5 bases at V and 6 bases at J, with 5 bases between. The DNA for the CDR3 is TGTGCCAGCAGTAGGTTCAATGAGCAGTTCTTC. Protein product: CASSRFNEQFF.

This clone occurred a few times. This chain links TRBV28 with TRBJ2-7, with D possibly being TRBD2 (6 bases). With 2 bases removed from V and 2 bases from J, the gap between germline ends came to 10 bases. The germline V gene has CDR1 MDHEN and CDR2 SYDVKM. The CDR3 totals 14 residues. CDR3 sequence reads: CASSLRDSTYEQYF. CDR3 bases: TGTGCCAGCAGTTTAAGGGACTCAACCTACGAGCAGTACTTC.

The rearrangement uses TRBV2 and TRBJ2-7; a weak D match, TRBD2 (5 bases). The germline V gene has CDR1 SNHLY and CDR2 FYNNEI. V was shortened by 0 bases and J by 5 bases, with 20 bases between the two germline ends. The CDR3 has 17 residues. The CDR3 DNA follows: TGTGCCAGCAGTGAAGCTGCCGGCGGGTCCTCTAAGCACGAGCAGTACTTC. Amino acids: CASSEAAGGSSKHEQYF.